Sequencing of this T cell receptor beta chain was carried out in a study of radiotherapy plus CTLA-4 blockade in lung cancer. Study in general: Objective response was observed in over 15% of patients, and disease control in 31%. The study's findings and limits: In blood, after radiotherapy plus ipilimumab, tumor-derived TCR clones expanded. Response was reportedly best predicted by early blood T cell clone dynamics, with interferon-beta.

About this clone: As yet, its antigen is unknown.

Profiling relied on immunoSEQ multiplex PCR, and the TCRdb table lists in-frame clones only, not all of them. The profile shows about 120,000 clones, about 77% of them singletons. The CDR3 has 14 amino acids. Deletions cut 0 bases from V and 3 bases from J, with 8 bases between. Looked up from germline, CDR1 is MNHNY and CDR2 is SVGAGI (reference sequence). The sample in question was peripheral blood, obtained from a patient treated with radiotherapy plus ipilimumab. The gene calls are TRBV6-6 and TRBJ2-5; the D gene is possibly TRBD1 (6 bases). The sequence derives from a human donor with non-small cell lung cancer who had a partial response to radiotherapy plus ipilimumab. CDR3 loop: CASSYSQGKETQYF. CDR3 nucleotide sequence: TGTGCCAGCAGTTACTCTCAGGGGAAAGAGACCCAGTACTTC.